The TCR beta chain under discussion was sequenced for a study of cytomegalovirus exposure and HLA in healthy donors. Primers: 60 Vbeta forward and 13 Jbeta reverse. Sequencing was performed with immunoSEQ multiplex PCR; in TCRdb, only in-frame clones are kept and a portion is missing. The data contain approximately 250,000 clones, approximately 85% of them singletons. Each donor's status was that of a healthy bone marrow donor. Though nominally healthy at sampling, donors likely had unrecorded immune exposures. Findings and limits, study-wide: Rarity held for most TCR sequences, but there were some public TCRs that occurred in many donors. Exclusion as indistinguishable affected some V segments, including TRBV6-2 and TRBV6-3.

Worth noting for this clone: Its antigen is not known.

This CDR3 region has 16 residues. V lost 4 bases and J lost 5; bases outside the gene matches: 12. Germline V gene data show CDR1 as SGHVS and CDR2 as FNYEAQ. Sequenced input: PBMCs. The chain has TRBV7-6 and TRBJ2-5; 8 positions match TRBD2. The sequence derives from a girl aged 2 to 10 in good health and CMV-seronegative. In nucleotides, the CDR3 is TGTGCCAGCAGCTCAAGGCCAACTAGCGGAGGGGAGACCCAGTACTTC. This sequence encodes CASSSRPTSGGETQYF.